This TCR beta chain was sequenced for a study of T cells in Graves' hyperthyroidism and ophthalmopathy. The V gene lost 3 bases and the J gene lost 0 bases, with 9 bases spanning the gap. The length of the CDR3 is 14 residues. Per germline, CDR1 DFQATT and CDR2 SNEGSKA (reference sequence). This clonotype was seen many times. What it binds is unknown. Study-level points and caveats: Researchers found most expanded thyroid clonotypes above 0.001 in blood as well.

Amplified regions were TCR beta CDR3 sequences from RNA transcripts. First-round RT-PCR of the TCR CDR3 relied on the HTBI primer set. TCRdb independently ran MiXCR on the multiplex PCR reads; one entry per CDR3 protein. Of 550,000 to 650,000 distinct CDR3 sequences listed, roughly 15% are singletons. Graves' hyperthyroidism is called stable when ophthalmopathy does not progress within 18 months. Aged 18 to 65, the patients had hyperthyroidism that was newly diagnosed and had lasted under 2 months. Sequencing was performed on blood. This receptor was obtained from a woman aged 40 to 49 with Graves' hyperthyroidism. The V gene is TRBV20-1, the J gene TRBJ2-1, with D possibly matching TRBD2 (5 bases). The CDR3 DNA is TGCAGTGCTAGCCTAGCAGACTCCTACAATGAGCAGTTCTTC. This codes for CSASLADSYNEQFF.